The present T cell receptor (beta chain) was sequenced within a study of radiotherapy plus CTLA-4 blockade in lung cancer. Study at large: Disease control was seen in approximately 31% of patients, objective responses in roughly 17%.

The assay was immunoSEQ multiplex PCR, and TCRdb's table has in-frame clones only and misses some. The data show about 85,000 clones, around 85% seen once. After removal of 6 bases from V and 7 bases from J, the junction contained 6 bases not matched to a gene. The germline gives CDR1 LNHDA, CDR2 SQIVND (reference sequence). CDR3 length: 14 residues. V is TRBV19 and J is TRBJ1-6, with 7 bases aligning to TRBD1. The clonotype originates from a human donor with non-small cell lung cancer who had a partial response to radiotherapy plus ipilimumab. The sample was peripheral blood, taken from a patient treated with radiotherapy plus ipilimumab. The DNA for the CDR3 is TGTGCCAGTAGCGAGGGACAGTTCAATTCACCCCTCCACTTT. This gives the protein CASSEGQFNSPLHF. The full variable domain, rest sourced from reference TRBV19 and TRBJ1-6, is DGGITQSPKYLFRKEGQNVTLSCEQNLNHDAMYWYRQDPGQGLRLIYYSQIVNDFQKGDIAEGYSVSREKKESFPLTVTSAQKNPTAFYLCASSEGQFNSPLHFGNGTRLTVT.